This T cell receptor (beta chain) was sequenced in a study of T cells in Graves' hyperthyroidism and ophthalmopathy. About the research overall: The authors collected peripheral blood at initial diagnosis, before any treatment. Findings and caveats of the study: Peripheral blood also featured most of the thyroid clonotypes expanded above 0.001.

The study included ophthalmopathy patients with Clinical Activity Score at least 3, NOSPECS grade at least 4 and duration under 3 months. Clinical symptoms, serum thyroxine and TRAb, thyroid ultrasound and orbital computed tomography were used for the diagnoses. RNA transcripts served as the template for amplifying TCR beta CDR3 regions. The primer set for the first-round RT-PCR of the TCR CDR3 was HTBI. TCRdb called the multiplex PCR reads again in MiXCR, with one record for every CDR3 protein. The repertoire has a few hundred thousand distinct CDR3 sequences, approximately 17% of them found once; the top ten carry approximately 15%. This clonotype came up many times. No antigen is known for it. The sequence was collected from a woman between 18 and 30 years old with Graves' ophthalmopathy. The sequenced sample was blood.

The chain's CDR3 is CAWSVGIYEQYF. CDR3 DNA: TGTGCCTGGAGTGTTGGCATCTACGAGCAGTACTTC. The chain is built from TRBV30 and TRBJ2-7; unclear D gene. Per the germline V gene, CDR1 is GTSNPN and CDR2 is SVGIG (reference sequence). Trimming left V 0 bases short and J 3 bases short, with 6 bases between. CDR3 length: 12 amino acids.